The subject of this entry is one T cell receptor (beta chain). Antigen: not known. Libraries were prepared by immunoSEQ multiplex PCR; TCRdb keeps only in-frame clonotypes and omits some of them. The sample carries approximately 92,000 clones, roughly nine tenths recorded once. This sample is drawn from a study of T cell responses to AZD1222 COVID-19 vaccine. The overall study: The study pooled second doses at about 4 or about 12 weeks.

Findings and limits, study-wide: Baseline seropositives among AZD1222 recipients totaled only five to seven. Spike-specific TCR breadth and depth were elevated following two AZD1222 doses. Females outnumbered males among donors, who were mostly white British; clonal diversity was possibly underestimated.

The source is an adult in good health. Sequencing used peripheral blood, obtained on day 0 of AZD1222 vaccination.

CDR3 protein: CASSPGTGVVKTQYF. CDR3 coding DNA: TGTGCCAGCAGTCCCGGGACAGGGGTCGTGAAGACCCAGTACTTC. This rearrangement joins TRBV27 to TRBJ2-5; 10 bases line up with TRBD1. CDR1 MNHEY and CDR2 SMNVEV come from the germline V gene (reference sequence). The CDR3 runs 15 residues. After removal of 5 bases from V and 6 bases from J, the junction contained 9 bases not matched to a gene.